These T cell receptor beta chains were read from a single sample in a study of CD8 T cells in ankylosing spondylitis. TCRdb re-analysed the 5' RACE reads in MiXCR, keeping a single row per CDR3 protein. The sample has roughly 440,000 distinct CDR3 sequences, approximately 17% seen once. The sequenced sample consisted of blood, either unsorted or a sorted T cell fraction (not recorded which). The receptors were sampled from a male donor with ankylosing spondylitis. The CDR3 runs from the conserved cysteine through the conserved F or W. The D gene is left open where the match is weak. Clone size is given for some rows only: seen once, a few or many times, or a class if the clone is expanded.

size | J | V | D | CDR3 | DNA
NA | TRBJ1-2 | TRBV14 | NA | CASSQQSNYGYIF | TGTGCCAGCAGCCAACAGTCTAACTATGGCTACATCTTC
NA | TRBJ2-2 | TRBV9 | TRBD1 | CASSVRGQAGELFF | TGTGCCAGCAGCGTCAGGGGGCAGGCCGGGGAGCTGTTTTTT
NA | TRBJ2-3 | TRBV5-1 | TRBD2 | CASSFTPLAGDFTDTQYF | TGCGCCAGCAGCTTTACCCCTCTAGCGGGGGACTTCACAGATACGCAGTATTTT
NA | TRBJ1-5 | TRBV6-1 | TRBD1 | CASKGQDNQPQHF | TGTGCCAGCAAAGGACAGGACAATCAGCCCCAGCATTTT
few | TRBJ1-6 | TRBV5-1 | NA | CASSLEVRGNSPLHF | TGCGCCAGCAGCTTGGAGGTCCGGGGCAATTCACCCCTCCACTTT
few | TRBJ1-3 | TRBV11-3 | NA | CASSLVWGSISGNTIYF | TGTGCCAGCAGCTTAGTGTGGGGTTCGATCTCTGGAAACACCATATATTTT
NA | TRBJ2-7 | TRBV20-1 | NA | CSARDLAGEKDEQYF | TGCAGTGCTAGAGATTTGGCAGGGGAAAAGGACGAGCAGTACTTC
few | TRBJ2-3 | TRBV15 | NA | CATSRGTKGGASDTQYF | TGTGCCACCAGCAGAGGGACCAAGGGGGGGGCATCCGATACGCAGTATTTT
NA | TRBJ1-1 | TRBV9 | NA | CASSPGQGETEAFF | TGTGCCAGCAGCCCCGGGCAGGGTGAGACTGAAGCTTTCTTT
NA | TRBJ1-3 | TRBV5-1 | NA | CASSLDGQSSGNTIYF | TGCGCCAGCAGCTTGGACGGGCAGAGCTCTGGAAACACCATATATTTT
few | TRBJ1-2 | TRBV15 | TRBD1 | CATSRITTGVGYTF | TGTGCCACCAGCAGGATAACGACAGGGGTTGGCTACACCTTC
few | TRBJ2-2 | TRBV5-1 | TRBD2 | CASAPNGLAGYTGELFF | TGCGCCAGCGCACCCAATGGACTAGCGGGGTACACCGGGGAGCTGTTTTTT
NA | TRBJ2-2 | TRBV4-3 | TRBD2 | CASSHPGTSGSWDTGELFF | TGCGCCAGCAGCCATCCCGGGACTAGCGGGAGCTGGGACACCGGGGAGCTGTTTTTT
many | TRBJ2-3 | TRBV7-9 | NA | CASSLDSLTDTQYF | TGTGCCAGCAGCCTGGACAGCCTCACAGATACGCAGTATTTT
NA | TRBJ2-1 | TRBV21-1 | NA | CASSYAGGTSGRSAYNEQFF | TGTGCCAGCAGCTATGCAGGCGGGACTAGCGGGAGGAGCGCCTACAATGAGCAGTTCTTC
NA | TRBJ2-3 | TRBV19 | NA | CASSWDTDTQYF | TGTGCCAGCTCTTGGGACACAGATACGCAGTATTTT